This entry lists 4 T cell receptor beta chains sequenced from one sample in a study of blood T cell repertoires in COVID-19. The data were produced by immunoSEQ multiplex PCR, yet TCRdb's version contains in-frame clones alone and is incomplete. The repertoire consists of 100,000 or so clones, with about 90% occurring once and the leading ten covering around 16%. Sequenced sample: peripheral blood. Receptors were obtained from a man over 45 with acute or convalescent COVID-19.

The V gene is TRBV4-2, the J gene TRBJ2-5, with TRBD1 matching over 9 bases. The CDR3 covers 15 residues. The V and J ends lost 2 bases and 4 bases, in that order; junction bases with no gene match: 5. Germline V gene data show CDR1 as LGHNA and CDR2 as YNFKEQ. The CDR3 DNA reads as TGTGCCAGCAGCCAATTGGACAGGGGAGGAGAGACCCAGTACTTC. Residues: CASSQLDRGGETQYF.

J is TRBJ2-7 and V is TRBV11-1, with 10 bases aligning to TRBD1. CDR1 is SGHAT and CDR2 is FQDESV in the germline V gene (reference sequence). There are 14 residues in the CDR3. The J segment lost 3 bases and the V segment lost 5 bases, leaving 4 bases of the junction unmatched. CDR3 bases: TGTGCCAGCAGCCCGACAGGGGGCATCTACGAGCAGTACTTC. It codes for CASSPTGGIYEQYF.

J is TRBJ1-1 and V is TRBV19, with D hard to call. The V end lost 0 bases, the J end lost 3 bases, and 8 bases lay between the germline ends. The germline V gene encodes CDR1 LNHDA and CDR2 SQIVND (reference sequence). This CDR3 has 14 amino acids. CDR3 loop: CASSIEPVYTEAFF. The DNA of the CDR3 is TGTGCCAGTAGTATAGAGCCGGTGTACACTGAAGCTTTCTTT.

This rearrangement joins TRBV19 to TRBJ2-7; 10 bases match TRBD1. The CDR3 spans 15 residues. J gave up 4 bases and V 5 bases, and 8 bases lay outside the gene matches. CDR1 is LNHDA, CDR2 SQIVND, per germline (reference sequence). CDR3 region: CASSSSGTGDYEQYF. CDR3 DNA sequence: TGTGCCAGTAGTTCCTCCGGGACAGGGGATTACGAGCAGTACTTC.